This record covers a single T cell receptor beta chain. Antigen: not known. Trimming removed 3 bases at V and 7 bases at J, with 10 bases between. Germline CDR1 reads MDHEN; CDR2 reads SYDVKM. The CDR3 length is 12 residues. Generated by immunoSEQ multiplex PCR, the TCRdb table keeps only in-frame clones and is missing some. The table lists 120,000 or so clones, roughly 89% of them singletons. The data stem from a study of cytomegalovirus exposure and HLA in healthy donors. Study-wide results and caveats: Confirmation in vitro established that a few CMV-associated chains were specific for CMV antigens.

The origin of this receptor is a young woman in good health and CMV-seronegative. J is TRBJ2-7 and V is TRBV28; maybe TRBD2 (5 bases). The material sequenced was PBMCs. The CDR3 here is CASSFSELEQYF. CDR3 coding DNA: TGTGCCAGCAGTTTTAGCGAGCTTGAGCAGTACTTC.